This TCR beta chain was sequenced in a study of shared clonotypes between healthy human individuals. In the study overall: CD4 naive cells filled three plates per donor, CD4 memory three, CD8 naive two and CD8 memory one. Regarding the study as a whole: Donors were few, which limited the genetic and exposure-history diversity represented. Relative to their counterparts shared across all four donors, non-shared clonotypes exhibited diminished generation probabilities. Clonotype sharing levels among donors were expected to vary with sequencing depth.

This clone was recorded many times. Its antigen is unknown. CDR3 length: 15 amino acids. Germline CDR1 SEHNR, CDR2 FQNEAQ (reference sequence). V dropped 2 bases and J dropped 6; count of bases not matched to a gene: 5. The repertoire was sequenced with immunoSEQ multiplex PCR; TCRdb's copy has only in-frame clones and lacks some. The sample shows hundreds of thousands of clones, roughly 70% of them seen only once. V and J are TRBV7-9 and TRBJ2-4; 9 bases map to TRBD1. The specimen was memory CD4+ T cells sorted from blood. Subset defined: CD45RA-negative fraction. This receptor was obtained from a woman aged 25 to 39 in good health. CDR3 region: CASSLTGTGINIQYF. The CDR3 bases are TGTGCCAGCAGCTTAACCGGGACAGGGATAAACATTCAGTACTTC. The full variable domain, with the rest looked up from reference TRBV7-9 and TRBJ2-4, is DTGVSQNPRHKITKRGQNVTFRCDPISEHNRLYWYRQTLGQGPEFLTYFQNEAQLEKSRLLSDRFSAERPKGSFSTLEIQRTEQGDSAMYLCASSLTGTGINIQYFGAGTRLSVL.